The next 3 T cell receptor beta chains were all read from a single sample in a study of technical replicates of blood from a handful of donors. Produced via immunoSEQ multiplex PCR; TCRdb's table is partial and in-frame only. The table shows about 60,000 clones, with 85% to 95% occurring only once. Sequencing was performed on PBMCs. The receptor set was obtained from a human donor in good health. Some clones in this sample may be carry-over from other donors' samples.

The J gene is TRBJ1-1, the V gene TRBV7-3, with D tentatively TRBD1 (5 bases). Deletions cut 1 base from V and 0 bases from J, with 9 bases between. Per the germline V gene, CDR1 is SGHTA and CDR2 is FQGTGA. This CDR3 comprises 15 residues. The CDR3 sequence is CASSLNDRLNTEAFF. The DNA of the CDR3 is TGTGCCAGCAGCTTAAATGACAGACTGAACACTGAAGCTTTCTTT.

The CDR3 loop is CSVGTSGNEQFF. The CDR3 region has the DNA TGCAGCGTTGGGACTAGCGGTAATGAGCAGTTCTTC. The chain has TRBV29-1 and TRBJ2-1; the match to TRBD2 covers 10 bases. Germline V gene sequence: CDR1 SQVTM, CDR2 ANQGSEA. J gave up 7 bases and V 4 bases, and 1 base lay outside the gene matches. The CDR3 length is 12 residues.

This chain links TRBV10-3 with TRBJ2-2; TRBD2 might be the D (6 bases). CDR1 ENHRY and CDR2 SYGVKD come from the germline V gene. The CDR3 contains 13 residues. Between the trimmed V and J ends, which lost 10 bases and 3 bases, there was a span of 12 bases. This CDR3 is CATQGGDTGELFF. CDR3 in DNA: TGTGCCACACAAGGAGGGGACACCGGGGAGCTGTTTTTT.